This T cell receptor (beta chain) is drawn from a study of T cell repertoires in cytomegalovirus infection. TCRdb fed the reads into MiXCR, producing one record per CDR3 protein. The data hold just under 550,000 distinct CDR3 sequences, with more than 20% observed a single time. The CDR3 consists of 13 residues. Deletions cut 6 bases from V and 4 bases from J, with 10 bases between. Germline V CDR1 and CDR2: MRHNA, SNTAGT. In regard to this clonotype: Since the CDR3 does not end with the conserved phenylalanine or tryptophan, this likely comes from a read error.

Sequencing was done on a sample of PBMCs. V is TRBV6-4 and J is TRBJ2-1; no reliable D call. The TCR comes from a human donor in good health (CMV status not recorded). Some clones in this sample may be carry-over from other donors' samples. The CDR3 nucleotides read TGTGCCAGCAGCAGAGACGTATACAATGAGCAGTTCTCC. This gives the protein CASSRDVYNEQFS.